These T cell receptor beta chains were read from a single sample in a study of T cell changes during pregnancy in multiple sclerosis. Generated by immunoSEQ multiplex PCR, the TCRdb table keeps only in-frame clones and is missing some. This table holds 40,000 to 60,000 clones, 94% found once. The sequenced sample was CD4+ T cells from peripheral blood mononuclear cells, obtained in the third trimester of pregnancy. These receptors came from a female donor with multiple sclerosis, enrolled in a pregnancy study. Each CDR3 is given with its conserved first and last residue. Fields, in order: V gene, CDR3 protein.

>TRBV23-1
CASSQSKAGGPSGYNEQFF
>TRBV6-5
CASSYSTGRFTQYF
>TRBV5-1
CASSFGTGEAYGYTF
>TRBV4-3
CASSQEGVRGNEQFF
>TRBV28
CASRTRETGQYGYTF
>TRBV30
CAWRVGGLHSPLHF
>TRBV7-9
CASSLRGPLGTEAFF
>TRBV19
CASSIRASGRSIYNEQFF
>TRBV23-1
CASSPHRYRGRRGNQPQHF
>TRBV19
CASSIDGRANTGELFF
>TRBV18
CASSLSGTGYTF
>TRBV5-6
CASSLPGTGQYNEQFF
>TRBV29-1
CSVGGLYTEAFF
>TRBV28
CASSPPGDRAYEQYF
>TRBV4-2
CASSQEPTGLVGIQYF
>TRBV27
CASRQRTGVTEAFF
>TRBV5-1
CASSLAGDQPQHF
>TRBV27
CASSSYGGTGNTGELFF
>TRBV9
CASSAAAAEGEQYF
>TRBV9
CASSPQGAGRAKNIQYF
>TRBV4-1
CASSQDEGDSYNSPLHF
>TRBV2
CASSEGDREYHEQYF
>TRBV5-1
CASRSGIQETQYF
>TRBV7-9
CASSLGTGMGQPQHF
>TRBV6-1
CASSNLAGDSYEQYF
>TRBV7-9
CASSLQGNTEAFF
>TRBV5-1
CASSLGLAGNIQYF
>TRBV29-1
CSVDAGGRTEAFF
>TRBV30
CAWDYTTGGSGGQYF
>TRBV21-1
CASSRFWRGPNGTDTQYF
>TRBV5-6
CASSSDGLYGYTF
>TRBV6-6
CASRKGGVWEQPQHF
>TRBV27
CASSFDSGGARQYF
>TRBV7-8
CASSLTSGTPYEQYF
>TRBV7-8
CASSLTGEGDTQYF
>TRBV7-2
CASSLGQGVFEAFF
>TRBV30
CAWGPGSDTQYF
>TRBV7-3
CASSLGTSKHEQFF
>TRBV7-6
CASSFKRTGELFF
>TRBV19
CASSIAGTSGSVLETQYF
>TRBV5-4
CASSLVAEKETQYF
>TRBV9
CASSVTGEQETQYF
>TRBV10-1
CASSALLRGGVEKLFF
>TRBV28
CASLRTSGSGGQNIQYF
>TRBV7-2
CASSLAPRVSSYNEQFF
>TRBV28
CAINYQGVEAFF
>TRBV13
CASSPGQSYEQYF
>TRBV7-3
CASSFPKTLADPSTDTQYF